The clone carrying this TCR beta chain was seen a few times. No antigen is known for it. The CDR3 is 14 amino acids. In germline, CDR1 is MNHEY, CDR2 SMNVEV (reference sequence). The junction had 7 bases not matched to a gene; V was cut back by 6 bases and J by 5 bases. In each sample, at least 6 million PBMCs were isolated. Sample-barcoded 5' priming and a J-beta primer mix drove a second PCR of about 6 to 12 cycles. One entry per CDR3 protein, called by TCRdb with MiXCR from the 5' RACE reads. The table includes about 680,000 distinct CDR3 sequences, 45% to 50% detected once. The data were taken from a study of blood T cells in healthy people across ages. Study outcomes and limitations: With age, beta diversity per million T cells declined roughly linearly, significantly by 30 to 40.

The chain combines TRBV27 with TRBJ2-7; 10 bases are a match to TRBD1. Sequenced material: blood. The receptor was isolated from a woman aged 55-70 years in good health. This CDR3 reads CASRPGQGTNEQYF. The DNA of the CDR3 is TGTGCCAGCAGGCCGGGACAGGGGACCAACGAGCAGTACTTC.